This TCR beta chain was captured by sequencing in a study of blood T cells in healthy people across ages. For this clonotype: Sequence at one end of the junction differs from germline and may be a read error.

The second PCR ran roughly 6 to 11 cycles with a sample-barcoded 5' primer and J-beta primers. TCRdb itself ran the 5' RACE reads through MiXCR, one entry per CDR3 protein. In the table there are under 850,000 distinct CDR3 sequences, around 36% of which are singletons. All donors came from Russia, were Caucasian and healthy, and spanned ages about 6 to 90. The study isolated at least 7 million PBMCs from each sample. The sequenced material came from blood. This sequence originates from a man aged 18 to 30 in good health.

CDR3 sequence: CASSQSSGQRFGSPPHF. The CDR3 DNA sequence: TGTGCCAGCAGCCAATCTTCGGGACAGAGATTTGGCTCACCCCCCCACTTT. V is TRBV12-3 or TRBV12-4 and J is TRBJ1-6; 7 bases fit TRBD1. The CDR3 consists of 17 residues.